One and the same sample provided the 25 T cell receptor beta chains below, sequenced in a study of T-cell memory formation after mild COVID-19. TCRdb used MiXCR to reprocess the 5' RACE reads, holding one entry per CDR3 protein. The sample carries some 40,000 distinct CDR3 sequences, roughly 8% recorded once. What was sequenced was PBMCs or a T cell subset sorted from them (not recorded which). These receptors were collected from a man aged 18 to 35 who had mild COVID-19 (a few samples of this study predate the infection). Cell type and time point are not known.

This clonotype was counted a few times. The chain recombines TRBV15 with TRBJ2-7, with D perhaps given as TRBD1 or TRBD2 (5 bases each). The CDR3 consists of 15 residues. Trimming stripped 0 bases from V and 5 bases from J, with 14 bases between. Germline V gives CDR1 LNHNV, CDR2 YYDKDF (reference sequence). In nucleotides, the CDR3 is TGTGCCACCAGCAGAGAACGGGACCTAAGGAACGAGCAGTACTTC. Translating gives CATSRERDLRNEQYF. Variable domain in full (rest from reference TRBV15 and TRBJ2-7): DAMVIQNPRYQVTQFGKPVTLSCSQTLNHNVMYWYQQKSSQAPKLLFHYYDKDFNNEADTPDNFQSRRPNTSFCFLDIRSPGLGDTAMYLCATSRERDLRNEQYFGPGTRLTVT.

Sample share makes this clonotype medium-sized. This chain joins TRBV7-8 and TRBJ2-3; the match to TRBD1 covers 9 bases. V was clipped by 3 bases and J by 0 bases; unmatched bases: 1. Per germline, CDR1 SGHVS and CDR2 FQNEAQ. CDR3 length equals 15 residues. CDR3 DNA: TGTGCCAGCAGCTTGGGACAGGGCAGCACAGATACGCAGTATTTT. Translated, it gives CASSLGQGSTDTQYF.

Only a few counts were recorded for this clonotype. The chain couples TRBV5-1 to TRBJ1-1; tentative D call: TRBD1 (5 bases). This CDR3 region has 15 residues. Trimming removed 4 bases from V and 6 bases from J, with 19 bases in between. Germline lookup yields CDR1 SGHRS and CDR2 YFSETQ. In DNA, the CDR3 is TGCGCCAGCAGCCCGGCTGGTGGCAGGGAGGCTGAAGCTTTCTTT. Translated: CASSPAGGREAEAFF. The full variable domain, completed using reference TRBV5-1 and TRBJ1-1, is KAGVTQTPRYLIKTRGQQVTLSCSPISGHRSVSWYQQTPGQGLQFLFEYFSETQRNKGNFPGRFSGRQFSNSRSEMNVSTLELGDSALYLCASSPAGGREAEAFFGQGTRLTVV.

This clonotype has just a few counts. This chain links TRBV15 with TRBJ2-6, with TRBD1 as a possible D gene (5 bases). Germline-derived CDR1 and CDR2 are LNHNV and YYDKDF (reference sequence). CDR3 length: 18 residues. The V gene lost 0 bases and the J gene lost 2 bases, with 14 bases spanning the gap. The CDR3 reads CATSRDRQGTPGANVLTF. Here the CDR3 DNA reads TGTGCCACCAGCAGAGATCGGCAGGGTACCCCTGGGGCCAACGTCCTGACTTTC. The variable domain in full, with the rest retrieved from reference TRBV15 and TRBJ2-6, is DAMVIQNPRYQVTQFGKPVTLSCSQTLNHNVMYWYQQKSSQAPKLLFHYYDKDFNNEADTPDNFQSRRPNTSFCFLDIRSPGLGDTAMYLCATSRDRQGTPGANVLTFGAGSRLTVL.

The J gene is TRBJ1-1, the V gene TRBV4-3; 7 bases agree with TRBD1. The germline gives CDR1 LGHNA, CDR2 YSLEER. This CDR3 region has 13 residues. The V segment lost 5 bases and the J segment 3 bases; nucleotides outside the gene matches: 3. The CDR3 is CASSVQGDTEAFF. Written as DNA, the CDR3 is TGCGCCAGCAGCGTCCAGGGGGACACTGAAGCTTTCTTT.

This clonotype came up a few times. The chain has TRBV20-1 and TRBJ1-6; TRBD1 matches 9 bases. CDR1 and CDR2 (germline): DFQATT, SNEGSKA (reference sequence). Losses at the gene ends were 5 bases for V and 5 bases for J; bases not matched to a gene: 4. The CDR3 consists of 14 residues. DNA for the CDR3: TGCAGTGCTCCCCGGGACAGGGATAATTCACCCCTCCACTTT. This gives the protein CSAPRDRDNSPLHF.

In its sample, this clonotype was seen many times. The chain links TRBV7-3 to TRBJ1-1; perhaps TRBD1 as D (6 bases). The CDR3 is 14 residues long. Germline V gene lookup returns CDR1 SGHTA and CDR2 FQGTGA. Deletions cut 1 base from V and 4 bases from J, with 10 bases between. Here the CDR3 DNA reads TGTGCCAGCAGCTTAAACAGGGCGAGCACTGAAGCTTTCTTT. It codes for CASSLNRASTEAFF.

This clonotype has a count of ten or more. The chain combines TRBV5-1 with TRBJ2-3, with unresolved D. This CDR3 contains 15 residues. Trimming left V 4 bases short and J 2 bases short, with 14 bases between. Germline V gene data show CDR1 as SGHRS and CDR2 as YFSETQ. The CDR3 protein is CASSQMRHFTDTQYF. The CDR3 DNA follows: TGCGCCAGCAGCCAAATGCGTCACTTCACAGATACGCAGTATTTT.

This clonotype was recorded a few times. This may be a read error, as it is one base from a much larger clone. This chain uses TRBV20-1 with TRBJ2-5; D is unresolved. V lost 1 base and J lost 5, with 2 bases in between. Germline assignment: CDR1 DFQATT and CDR2 SNEGSKA (reference sequence). The CDR3 length is 10 residues. Here the CDR3 reads CSARAETQYF. The DNA for the CDR3 is TGCAGTGCTAGAGCTGAGACCCAGTACTTC.

There are a few counts of this clonotype. This chain joins TRBV6-6 and TRBJ1-2; a weak D match, TRBD1 (6 bases). Germline lookup yields CDR1 MNHNY and CDR2 SVGAGI (reference sequence). With 8 bases removed from V and 3 bases from J, the gap between germline ends came to 16 bases. The CDR3 is 14 residues long. The CDR3 region is CASVRGASHYGYTF. CDR3 nucleotide sequence: TGTGCCAGCGTTAGGGGGGCGTCACACTATGGCTACACCTTC.

In its sample, this clonotype was seen a few times. The gene calls are TRBV5-1 and TRBJ2-5; D is unresolved. Trimming removed 1 base from V and 1 base from J, with 5 bases in between. Germline V gene sequence: CDR1 SGHRS, CDR2 YFSETQ. This CDR3 region has 13 residues. CDR3 loop: CASSLFSQETQYF. The DNA for the CDR3 is TGCGCCAGCAGCTTGTTTAGCCAAGAGACCCAGTACTTC.

This clonotype was counted only a few times. The rearrangement uses TRBV20-1 and TRBJ2-4, with D perhaps matching TRBD1 (6 bases). Germline CDR1 is DFQATT and CDR2 is SNEGSKA (reference sequence). V was clipped by 4 bases and J by 8 bases, with 24 bases between them. The CDR3 runs to 16 residues. The CDR3 region has the DNA TGCAGTGCTAAAGATTCAATCCGGGACATCGGGTACATTCAGTACTTC. Translated, it gives CSAKDSIRDIGYIQYF.

In its sample, this clonotype was seen a few times. The rearrangement links TRBV5-1 to TRBJ2-2; 8 bases are a match to TRBD1. Losses at the gene ends were 0 bases for V and 10 bases for J; bases not matched to a gene: 5. This CDR3 is built from 14 residues. Germline values: CDR1 SGHRS, CDR2 YFSETQ. Here the CDR3 DNA reads TGCGCCAGCAGCTTGGAGACAGGGGAAGTGGAGCTGTTTTTT. This codes for CASSLETGEVELFF.

This chain joins TRBV7-2 and TRBJ1-5; maybe TRBD1 (6 bases). Germline loops: CDR1 SGHTA, CDR2 FQGNSA. Deletions cut 0 bases from V and 4 bases from J, with 13 bases between. The CDR3 totals 16 residues. The CDR3 sequence is CASSLAGTLVNQPQHF. The CDR3 DNA is TGTGCCAGCAGCTTAGCCGGGACACTCGTTAATCAGCCCCAGCATTTT.

This clonotype showed up just a few times. The CDR3 DNA sequence: TGTGCCAGCAGTCCACAAGGGGGTCAGCCCCAGCATTTT. Translation gives CASSPQGGQPQHF. V usage is TRBV12-3 or TRBV12-4 and J usage is TRBJ1-5; D is perhaps TRBD1 (6 bases). The CDR3 totals 13 residues. The V end was cut by 5 bases, the J end by 6 bases, with 11 bases between.

The chain links TRBV7-9 to TRBJ1-1; no clear D gene. Germline V gene data show CDR1 as SEHNR and CDR2 as FQNEAQ (reference sequence). The CDR3 loop spans 13 amino acids. V was trimmed by 5 bases and J by 1 base, leaving 8 bases between them. This CDR3 reads CASSPYKNTEAFF. In nucleotides, the CDR3 is TGTGCCAGCAGCCCGTACAAGAACACTGAAGCTTTCTTT.

This clonotype was seen repeatedly, ten times or more. The CDR3 sequence: CASSGDTDTQYF. The CDR3 DNA reads TGTGCCAGCTCAGGGGACACAGATACGCAGTATTTT. This rearrangement joins TRBV12-3 or TRBV12-4 to TRBJ2-3; D is perhaps TRBD1 (6 bases). The CDR3 contains 12 residues. V was trimmed by 8 bases and J by 2 bases, leaving 8 bases between them.

This clonotype was detected a few times. The rearrangement uses TRBV6-2 or TRBV6-3 and TRBJ2-7, with 13 bases lining up with TRBD2. J was trimmed by 3 bases and V by 11 bases; bases with no gene match: 13. This CDR3 comprises 16 residues. Germline V lookup: CDR1 MNHEY, CDR2 SVGEGT. The CDR3 nucleotides read TGTGCCTGCGGGGGAGGCGGACTAGCGGGGGTCTACGAGCAGTACGTC. This encodes CACGGGGLAGVYEQYV.

The chain joins TRBV11-2 to TRBJ1-1, with D possibly matching TRBD1 (5 bases). This CDR3 contains 18 residues. CDR1 is SGHAT and CDR2 is FQNNGV in the germline V gene. Between the trimmed V and J ends, which lost 2 bases and 3 bases, there was a span of 22 bases. DNA of the CDR3: TGTGCCAGCAGCTTAAGGGGTAGGGGAAGTCATAAGGACACTGAAGCTTTCTTT. This codes for CASSLRGRGSHKDTEAFF.

This clonotype came up many times. V is TRBV12-3 or TRBV12-4 and J is TRBJ2-1; TRBD2 matches at 11 bases. The CDR3 is 15 residues long. V was clipped by 2 bases and J by 4 bases; unmatched bases: 1. DNA for the CDR3: TGTGCCAGCAGTTTACGGACTAGCGGGTACAATGAGCAGTTCTTC. The encoded protein is CASSLRTSGYNEQFF.

In its sample, this clonotype was seen a few times. This chain uses TRBV7-2 with TRBJ1-1, with TRBD1 matching over 9 bases. Germline V gene data show CDR1 as SGHTA and CDR2 as FQGNSA. This CDR3 has 16 amino acids. V shed 6 bases, J shed 2 bases, and the junction held 10 bases outside the gene matches. CDR3 in amino acids: CASSSYTGGENTEAFF. CDR3 DNA sequence: TGTGCCAGCAGTTCATACACAGGGGGCGAAAACACTGAAGCTTTCTTT.

This chain connects TRBV5-1 to TRBJ2-6; possible D gene TRBD1, 6 bases. Germline CDR1 and CDR2: SGHRS and YFSETQ. This CDR3 is built from 15 residues. Trimming cost V 1 base and J 4 bases, with 9 bases left between them. The CDR3 here is CASSLPQGGANVLTF. The CDR3 DNA sequence: TGCGCCAGCAGCTTGCCTCAGGGGGGGGCCAACGTCCTGACTTTC.

The sample holds a few counts of this clonotype. The chain uses TRBV6-1 and TRBJ2-4, with D unclear. The germline gives CDR1 MNHNS, CDR2 SASEGT. The CDR3 extends over 12 amino acids. Deletions cut 1 base from V and 5 bases from J, with 3 bases between. The CDR3 DNA reads TGTGCCAGCAGTGAAGGGGAAAACATTCAGTACTTC. Its translation is CASSEGENIQYF.

This clonotype was seen many times. The CDR3 loop is CASSLVEPHNEQFF. DNA for the CDR3: TGCGCCAGCAGCTTGGTGGAGCCACACAATGAGCAGTTCTTC. This chain joins TRBV5-1 and TRBJ2-1; D gene unclear. The CDR3 has 14 residues. Germline V gene lookup returns CDR1 SGHRS and CDR2 YFSETQ. V dropped 0 bases and J dropped 5 bases, with 9 bases sitting between them.

This clonotype was recorded a few times. The chain couples TRBV15 to TRBJ2-7; 9 positions match TRBD1. This CDR3 is built from 19 residues. After removal of 3 bases from V and 8 bases from J, the junction contained 23 bases not matched to a gene. Germline V gene lookup returns CDR1 LNHNV and CDR2 YYDKDF (reference sequence). CDR3 protein: CATSSRIQGQGKIPFQQYF. CDR3 DNA sequence: TGTGCCACCAGCAGCAGAATCCAGGGACAGGGAAAAATCCCGTTCCAGCAGTACTTC. The full variable domain, with the rest looked up from reference TRBV15 and TRBJ2-7, is DAMVIQNPRYQVTQFGKPVTLSCSQTLNHNVMYWYQQKSSQAPKLLFHYYDKDFNNEADTPDNFQSRRPNTSFCFLDIRSPGLGDTAMYLCATSSRIQGQGKIPFQQYFGPGTRLTVT.